This TCR beta chain was recovered during a study of blood T cell repertoires in COVID-19. Study-wide context: From the United States, Italy and Spain came samples of acute and convalescent COVID-19. The cDNA or gDNA used as material had been derived from T cells, B-cell-depleted T cells, or PBMCs.

In the authors' workflow: It was from reference gene primer amplification that nucleated cell counts were estimated. This table comes from immunoSEQ multiplex PCR, and its TCRdb copy is limited to in-frame clones, with some not included. The V and J calls and clone size were taken over from that table, and D and trimming were inferred from the DNA. The sample holds around 30,000 clones; 89% are singletons and the top ten take 0.55%. Losses at the gene ends were 4 bases for V and 5 bases for J; bases not matched to a gene: 7. Germline V gene sequence: CDR1 MDHEN, CDR2 SYDVKM. This CDR3 is built from 15 residues.

Material for sequencing was peripheral blood. The sequence came from a woman aged 40-49 years with active or convalescent COVID-19. This chain uses TRBV28 with TRBJ1-5, with 8 positions matching TRBD1. Here the CDR3 DNA reads TGTGCCAGCAGTTCCCCGACAGGGGAAGATCAGCCCCAGCATTTT. Amino acids: CASSSPTGEDQPQHF.